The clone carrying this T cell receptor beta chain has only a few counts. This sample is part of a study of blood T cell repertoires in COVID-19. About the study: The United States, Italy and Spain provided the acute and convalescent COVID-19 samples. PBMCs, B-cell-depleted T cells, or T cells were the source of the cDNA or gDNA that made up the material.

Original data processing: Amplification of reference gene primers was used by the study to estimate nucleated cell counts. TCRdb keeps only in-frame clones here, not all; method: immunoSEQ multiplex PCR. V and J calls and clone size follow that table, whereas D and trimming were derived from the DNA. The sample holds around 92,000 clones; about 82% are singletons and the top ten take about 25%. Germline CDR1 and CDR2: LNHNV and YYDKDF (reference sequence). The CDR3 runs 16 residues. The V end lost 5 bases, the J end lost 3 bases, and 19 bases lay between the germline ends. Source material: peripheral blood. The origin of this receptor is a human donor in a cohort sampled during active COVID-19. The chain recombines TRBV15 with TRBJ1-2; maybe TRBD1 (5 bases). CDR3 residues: CATSPGGNLQDYGYTF. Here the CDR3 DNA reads TGTGCCACCAGCCCCGGGGGGAACCTCCAAGACTATGGCTACACCTTC.